Below are 20 T cell receptor beta chains sequenced from a single sample in a study of cytomegalovirus exposure and HLA in healthy donors (dated by TCRdb to 2015 to 2018). Libraries were made using the immunoSEQ multiplex PCR assay. For the multiplex PCR, a mixture combining 60 forward primers for TCR Vbeta segments and 13 reverse primers for TCR Jbeta segments was used. Held by TCRdb, this immuneACCESS table contains in-frame sequences only and omits some clones. Under half of the omission traces to an unresolved V gene where checked; the cause of the rest is unknown. The sample table on file contains under 200,000 clones. In total, the top ten clones hold about 2% of the sample. Sequenced input: PBMCs. The receptors come from a man aged 30 to 39 in good health and CMV-seronegative.

The chain combines TRBV7-9 with TRBJ2-1; 12 bases are shared with TRBD2. V shed 4 bases and J 5 bases; nucleotides not matched to a gene: 3. The CDR3 runs to 15 residues. CDR1 and CDR2 (germline): SEHNR, FQNEAQ (reference sequence). This CDR3 is CASSWGLAGDNEQFF. CDR3 sequence (DNA): TGTGCCAGCAGCTGGGGACTAGCGGGTGACAATGAGCAGTTCTTC.

The genes are TRBV2 and TRBJ2-7, with 7 bases fitting TRBD2. There are 13 residues in the CDR3. Per the germline V gene, CDR1 is SNHLY and CDR2 is FYNNEI. V was pared by 7 bases and J by 3 bases, with 6 bases of the junction left unmatched. DNA for the CDR3: TGTGCCAGCACCGGGACTATTGGCTACGAGCAGTACTTC. It is translated as CASTGTIGYEQYF.

The rearrangement links TRBV6-5 to TRBJ2-5; no firm D call. The J call may not be correct, given that the DNA end is closer to TRBJ2-7. Germline CDR1 is MNHEY and CDR2 is SVGAGI. The CDR3 spans 15 residues. The CDR3 nucleotides read TGTGCCAGCAGTTACTCGATTGCCGATTACTACGAGCAGTACTTC. Encoded protein: CASSYSIADYYEQYF.

The rearrangement joins TRBV14 to TRBJ2-1, with unresolved D. CDR3 length: 14 amino acids. From germline, CDR1 is SGHDN and CDR2 FVKESK. Trimming stripped 3 bases from V and 2 bases from J, with 8 bases between. The CDR3 coding sequence is TGTGCCAGCAGCCACTATTATACCTACAATGAGCAGTTCTTC. Residues: CASSHYYTYNEQFF.

The chain is built from TRBV5-1 and TRBJ1-4; 8 bases line up with TRBD1. This CDR3 region has 15 residues. Germline-derived CDR1 and CDR2 are SGHRS and YFSETQ. J lost 9 bases, V lost 4 bases, and 11 bases had no gene match. CDR3 sequence (DNA): TGCGCCAGCAGCCCGATCACAGGGGGGGAGAAAAAACTGTTTTTT. This gives the protein CASSPITGGEKKLFF.

CDR3 bases: TGTGCCAGCAGCTTGACAGGGTCCGGCTACGAGCAGTACTTC. It yields the protein CASSLTGSGYEQYF. The chain is built from TRBV7-9 and TRBJ2-7; 7 bases align to TRBD1. CDR1 is SEHNR, CDR2 FQNEAQ, per germline (reference sequence). V lost 3 bases and J lost 3; bases outside the gene matches: 5. The CDR3 contains 14 residues.

V and J are TRBV6-5 and TRBJ2-3; D is possibly TRBD2 (6 bases). CDR3 length: 12 amino acids. Trimming shortened V by 8 bases and J by 4 bases, and 10 bases separated the two germline ends. Germline CDR1 reads MNHEY; CDR2 reads SVGAGI. The CDR3 loop reads CASRGDPDTQYF. CDR3 nucleotides: TGTGCCAGCCGCGGGGATCCAGATACGCAGTATTTT.

V gene TRBV5-6 combines with J gene TRBJ2-3, with D possibly matching TRBD2 (6 bases). The CDR3 covers 15 residues. With 0 bases removed from V and 4 bases from J, the gap between germline ends came to 12 bases. The germline gives CDR1 SGHDT, CDR2 YYEEEE. The CDR3 is CASSLEASAADTQYF. Here the CDR3 DNA reads TGTGCCAGCAGCTTGGAAGCTAGCGCCGCAGATACGCAGTATTTT. The entire variable domain, with the rest obtained from reference TRBV5-6 and TRBJ2-3, is as follows: DAGVTQSPTHLIKTRGQQVTLRCSPKSGHDTVSWYQQALGQGPQFIFQYYEEEERQRGNFPDRFSGHQFPNYSSELNVNALLLGDSALYLCASSLEASAADTQYFGPGTRLTVL.

Turning to this clone: It is likely a read error, because the conserved phenylalanine at the end of the CDR3 is missing. The V and J genes are TRBV28 and TRBJ1-1; D is ambiguous. Trimming shortened V by 7 bases and J by 5 bases, and 17 bases separated the two germline ends. The CDR3 totals 14 residues. The germline V gene has CDR1 MDHEN and CDR2 SYDVKM. For the CDR3, the DNA is TGTGCCAGCATCGTCACGGTGGGTTGGACTGAAGCTTTCCTT. Its translation: CASIVTVGWTEAFL.

The CDR3: CASSSGQGGRETQYF. The CDR3 coding sequence is TGTGCCAGCTCGTCGGGACAGGGTGGGAGAGAGACCCAGTACTTC. The chain combines TRBV18 with TRBJ2-5, with 9 bases fitting TRBD1. Germline assignment: CDR1 KGHSH and CDR2 LQKENI. Trimming at V came to 6 bases and at J to 4 bases, leaving 9 bases not matched to a gene. CDR3 length: 15 amino acids. Full variable domain (rest looked up from reference TRBV18 and TRBJ2-5): NAGVMQNPRHLVRRRGQEARLRCSPMKGHSHVYWYRQLPEEGLKFMVYLQKENIIDESGMPKERFSAEFPKEGPSILRIQQVVRGDSAAYFCASSSGQGGRETQYFGPGTRLLVL.

The V and J genes are TRBV27 and TRBJ1-1, with TRBD1 identical over 8 bases. Germline loops: CDR1 MNHEY, CDR2 SMNVEV (reference sequence). The length of the CDR3 is 13 residues. J gave up 7 bases and V 6 bases, and 7 bases lay outside the gene matches. Written as DNA, the CDR3 is TGTGCCAGCAGAGGGACAGGACAATTTGAAGCTTTCTTT. Amino acids: CASRGTGQFEAFF.

The rearrangement links TRBV29-1 to TRBJ1-2; tentatively, D is TRBD1 (6 bases). CDR3 size: 16 residues. Germline V lookup: CDR1 SQVTM, CDR2 ANQGSEA. Trimming left V 1 base short and J 5 bases short, with 20 bases between. CDR3 sequence: CSVEGGLGQGSYGYTF. DNA for the CDR3: TGCAGCGTTGAAGGGGGATTGGGACAAGGAAGTTATGGCTACACCTTC.

V usage is TRBV18 and J usage is TRBJ2-7; the D gene is possibly TRBD1 (6 bases). Trimming pared 6 bases from V and 0 bases from J, leaving 12 bases between. Germline loops: CDR1 KGHSH, CDR2 LQKENI. There are 14 residues in the CDR3. The CDR3 region has the DNA TGTGCCAGCTCCCCGGGACACATCTCCTACGAGCAGTACTTC. Translated: CASSPGHISYEQYF.

The J gene is TRBJ2-1, the V gene TRBV19; no clear D gene. The germline V gene encodes CDR1 LNHDA and CDR2 SQIVND (reference sequence). The CDR3 consists of 14 residues. V lost 5 bases and J 0 bases, leaving 8 bases between the germline ends. As DNA, the CDR3 is TGTGCCAGTAGTCTGACAAGCTCCTACAATGAGCAGTTCTTC. Its translation is CASSLTSSYNEQFF. The complete variable domain, with remaining parts taken from reference TRBV19 and TRBJ2-1, reads DGGITQSPKYLFRKEGQNVTLSCEQNLNHDAMYWYRQDPGQGLRLIYYSQIVNDFQKGDIAEGYSVSREKKESFPLTVTSAQKNPTAFYLCASSLTSSYNEQFFGPGTRLTVL.

The chain is built from TRBV18 and TRBJ2-7; 9 positions agree with TRBD2. The CDR3 covers 16 residues. Per germline, CDR1 KGHSH and CDR2 LQKENI. Trimming took 3 bases from V and 1 from J; bases not matched to a gene: 7. The CDR3 nucleotides are TGTGCCAGCTCACCGCTAGCGGGGTCGGGTTCCTACGAGCAGTACTTC. Its translation: CASSPLAGSGSYEQYF.

The rearrangement uses TRBV2 and TRBJ1-4, with TRBD1 matching over 9 bases. The germline gives CDR1 SNHLY, CDR2 FYNNEI. With V trimmed by 4 bases and J by 8 bases, 5 bases remained unmatched. The CDR3 length is 14 residues. The CDR3 here is CASSVQGAGEKLFF. DNA of the CDR3: TGTGCCAGCAGTGTACAGGGGGCAGGGGAAAAACTGTTTTTT.

V gene TRBV27 combines with J gene TRBJ1-1, with 7 bases that match TRBD1. The J segment lost 7 bases and the V segment lost 7 bases, leaving 9 bases of the junction unmatched. Germline V gives CDR1 MNHEY, CDR2 SMNVEV (reference sequence). CDR3 size: 13 residues. The CDR3 sequence: CASTDNNRGEAFF. For the CDR3, the DNA is TGTGCCAGCACCGATAACAACAGGGGTGAAGCTTTCTTT.

The chain links TRBV12-5 to TRBJ2-2, with 11 bases matching TRBD2. Germline V lookup: CDR1 LGHNT, CDR2 FRNRAP. This CDR3 is built from 16 residues. Trimming removed 5 bases from V and 1 base from J; junction bases left unmatched: 3. CDR3 coding DNA: TGTGCTAGTGGTCTAGGACTAGCGGGGAACACCGGGGAGCTGTTTTTT. Translation gives CASGLGLAGNTGELFF.

V is TRBV18 and J is TRBJ2-5; 11 bases match TRBD1. The V segment lost 5 bases and the J segment 5 bases; nucleotides outside the gene matches: 10. The CDR3 loop spans 16 amino acids. Germline CDR1 reads KGHSH; CDR2 reads LQKENI. CDR3 loop: CASSSLSGQGEETQYF. For the CDR3, the DNA is TGTGCCAGCTCATCGCTCTCGGGACAGGGGGAGGAGACCCAGTACTTC.

J is TRBJ2-5 and V is TRBV9; 7 nucleotides match TRBD2. After removal of 4 bases from V and 1 base from J, the junction contained 13 bases not matched to a gene. Germline V CDR1 and CDR2: SGDLS, YYNGEE. The CDR3 has 17 amino acids. The CDR3 here is CASSPYLAGARQETQYF. In DNA form, the CDR3 reads TGTGCCAGCAGCCCCTACCTTGCGGGAGCTCGCCAAGAGACCCAGTACTTC.